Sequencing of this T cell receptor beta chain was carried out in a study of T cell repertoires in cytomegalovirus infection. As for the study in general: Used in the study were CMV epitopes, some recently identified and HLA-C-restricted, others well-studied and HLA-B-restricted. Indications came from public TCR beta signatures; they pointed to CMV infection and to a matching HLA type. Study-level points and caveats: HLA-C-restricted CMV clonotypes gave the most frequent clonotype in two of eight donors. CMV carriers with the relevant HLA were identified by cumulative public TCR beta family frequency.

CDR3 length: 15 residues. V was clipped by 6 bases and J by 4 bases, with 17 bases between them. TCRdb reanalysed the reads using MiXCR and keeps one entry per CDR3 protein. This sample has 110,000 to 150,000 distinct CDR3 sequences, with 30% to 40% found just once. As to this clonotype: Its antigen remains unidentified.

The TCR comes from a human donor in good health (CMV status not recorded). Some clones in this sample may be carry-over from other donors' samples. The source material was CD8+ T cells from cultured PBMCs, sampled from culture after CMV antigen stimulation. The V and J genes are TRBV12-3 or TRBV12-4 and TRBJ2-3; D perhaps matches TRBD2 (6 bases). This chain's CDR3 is CASRGWDSGADTQYF. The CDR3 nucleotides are TGTGCCAGCAGAGGATGGGACTCGGGGGCAGATACGCAGTATTTT.